This T cell receptor (beta chain) is from a study of blood T cell repertoires in COVID-19 (dated by TCRdb to between 2020 and 2021). A note on the overall study: The collaborator samples originated in the United States, Italy and Spain and spanned the acute and convalescent phases of COVID-19. The material from the prospective study consisted of cDNA or gDNA derived from T cells, B-cell-depleted T cells, or PBMCs. The dataset comprised deeply sampled blood TCRbeta repertoires from subjects exposed to, actively infected with, or recovered from COVID-19. A freely available public database, intended as a resource for researchers studying the immune response to SARS-CoV-2, is where the repertoires were released. The samples were drawn from the first 160 participants of the ongoing ImmuneRACE study and from 1,254 subjects provided by 6 global collaborators. Nearly every sample came with metadata listing a de-identified subject ID, COVID-19 status, age in years and sex. HLA class I and class II types, where available, came from metadata supplied by the sample provider rather than from assay-based typing.

General findings and caveats noted by the study authors: How much clinical and demographic metadata was included differed by source and by participant, and the metadata was provided uncurated.

The cysteine opens and the phenylalanine closes a CDR3 of 15 amino acids. Of all the DNA, just the CDR3 is kept, 45 bases in frame from base 1. The germline V gene sets CDR1 to SGHAT and CDR2 to FQNNGV. V is trimmed back by 2 bases and J by 0 bases, and the junction contains 2 bases that no gene match accounts for. The immunoSEQ Assay, a bias-controlled multiplex PCR, was used to amplify TCRbeta CDR3 regions from genomic DNA. The paper's processing steps were these. The number of nucleated cells in each sample was estimated by amplification of reference gene primers within the assay. Sequence reads were collapsed and filtered to measure the absolute abundance of every unique TCRbeta CDR3 rearrangement. Productive Simpson clonality was computed per sample as the square root of Simpson's diversity index over productive rearrangements. The clones in this table, taken by TCRdb from immuneACCESS, are in-frame only. Not every clone is retained; where verified, under half of the shortfall comes from an unresolved V gene, and the cause of the rest is unknown. That table is the source of V, J and clone size, and D and trimming were worked out from the DNA. The sample table contains about 230,000 clones; only one count was recorded for less than 85% of them. In total, the top ten clones hold approximately 1.8% of the sample.

Participants in the prospective study were enrolled through a virtual design, were aged roughly 18 to 100 years, and lived in approximately 25 United States geographic areas. In the prospective study, cohorts were assigned on the basis of participant-reported clinical history obtained from a screening survey and a study questionnaire. For ImmuneRACE Cohort 3, a participant was defined as recovered based on two consecutive negative NP/OP PCR tests, clearance by a healthcare professional, or resolution of symptoms. Mobile phlebotomists in the prospective study collected whole blood, serum and a nasopharyngeal or oropharyngeal swab from every participant. Prospective study participants could optionally give additional blood draws and questionnaires over an approximately two-month period. Before DNA extraction, blood samples from the prospective study were shipped at room temperature or frozen. A word on this clone: Its antigen has not been determined. No base quality information exists; no much larger clone differs at one position.

Sequenced material: PBMCs or T cells enriched from blood (not recorded which). The TCR originated in a man aged 55 to 69 who had recovered from COVID-19. The V and J segments used are TRBV11-2 and TRBJ2-7, with TRBD1 matching 9 junction bases. The CDR3 protein: CASSLRDRVSYEQYF. The sequence in DNA is TGTGCCAGCAGCTTAAGGGACAGGGTCTCCTACGAGCAGTACTTC.